A selection of T cell receptor beta chains follows, all from one sample in a study of T cell repertoires in cytomegalovirus infection. TCRdb redid the calling of the reads with MiXCR, one entry per CDR3 protein. Of about 320,000 distinct CDR3 sequences listed, approximately 9.5% are singletons. Sequencing was performed on PBMCs. The receptors shown here come from a human donor in good health (CMV status not recorded). Some clones in this sample may be carry-over from other donors' samples. The CDR3 runs from the conserved cysteine through the conserved F or W. Fields, in order: J gene, clone size, D gene, V gene, CDR3 protein, CDR3 DNA. A D gene is named only where the DNA matches it firmly. The size field is filled for only some rows; it gives once, few, many or a size class.

>TRBJ2-3|many|TRBD1|TRBV7-2
CASSSWTGVTDTQYF
TGTGCCAGCAGCTCATGGACAGGGGTGACAGATACGCAGTATTTT
>TRBJ2-1|few|TRBD2|TRBV11-3
CASQAGAYNEQFF
TGTGCCAGCCAAGCGGGAGCCTACAATGAGCAGTTCTTC
>TRBJ2-4|few|TRBD1|TRBV20-1
CSAPPGQGLENIQYF
TGCAGTGCACCTCCGGGACAGGGATTGGAAAACATTCAGTACTTC
>TRBJ1-6|-|-|TRBV24-1
CATSDRTGKPLHF
TGTGCCACCAGTGACCGGACCGGTAAACCCCTCCACTTT
>TRBJ1-1|many|TRBD1|TRBV10-3
CAIRPGQGAGTEAFF
TGTGCCATCAGGCCGGGACAGGGGGCTGGCACTGAAGCTTTCTTT
>TRBJ2-7|few|TRBD1|TRBV20-1
CSAGTGSSYEQYF
TGCAGTGCTGGGACAGGAAGTTCCTACGAGCAGTACTTC
>TRBJ1-2|many|-|TRBV7-2
CASSLGGRDRGYTF
TGTGCCAGCAGCTTAGGGGGCAGGGACCGTGGCTACACCTTC
>TRBJ2-1|-|TRBD2|TRBV7-9
CASSFRRGAHNEQFF
TGTGCCAGCAGCTTCAGGCGGGGGGCCCACAATGAGCAGTTCTTC
>TRBJ2-7|few|TRBD2|TRBV5-1
CASSLVLAGISYEQYF
TGCGCCAGCAGCTTGGTTTTAGCGGGGATCTCCTACGAGCAGTACTTC
>TRBJ1-3|medium-sized|-|TRBV7-2
CASSIGQVRSGNTIYF
TGTGCCAGCAGCATCGGACAAGTCCGATCTGGAAACACCATATATTTT
>TRBJ2-3|-|-|TRBV14
CASSQDLVFSTDTQYF
TGTGCCAGCAGCCAAGATCTCGTATTTAGCACAGATACGCAGTATTTT
>TRBJ2-1|few|-|TRBV27
CASSALVGSGEQFF
TGTGCCAGCAGTGCCTTAGTTGGGAGCGGTGAGCAGTTCTTC
>TRBJ2-5|few|TRBD2|TRBV5-6
CASSFGLEEETQYF
TGTGCCAGCAGCTTCGGACTAGAGGAAGAGACCCAGTACTTC
>TRBJ2-1|few|TRBD2|TRBV19
CASSSDPGLAGPRSEQFF
TGTGCCAGTAGTTCGGACCCCGGACTAGCGGGACCGAGGAGTGAGCAGTTCTTC
>TRBJ2-5|many|-|TRBV7-8
CASSFTRIFGGLETQYF
TGTGCCAGCAGCTTTACTCGGATATTCGGGGGCCTCGAGACCCAGTACTTC
>TRBJ1-1|few|-|TRBV7-9
CASSRLGGVNTEAFF
TGTGCCAGCAGCCGATTAGGGGGGGTGAACACTGAAGCTTTCTTT
>TRBJ1-4|-|TRBD1|TRBV7-4
CASEGTGEQANEKLFF
TGTGCCAGCGAAGGGACAGGGGAGCAGGCTAATGAAAAACTGTTTTTT
>TRBJ2-5|many|TRBD2|TRBV7-6
CASSPAHREGGGETQYF
TGTGCCAGCAGCCCCGCCCACCGGGAGGGAGGGGGAGAGACCCAGTACTTC
>TRBJ1-5|few|TRBD1|TRBV20-1
CSARGQGMSNQPQHF
TGCAGTGCTAGAGGACAGGGAATGAGCAATCAGCCCCAGCATTTT
>TRBJ2-3|-|-|TRBV2
CASWDAGTDTQYF
TGTGCCAGCTGGGACGCCGGTACAGATACGCAGTATTTT
>TRBJ2-7|few|TRBD2|TRBV20-1
CSATRGLAASSYEQYF
TGCAGTGCTACCCGTGGACTAGCGGCGAGCTCCTACGAGCAGTACTTC
>TRBJ2-7|many|-|TRBV7-2
CASSFVTMGSYEQYF
TGTGCCAGCAGCTTCGTGACCATGGGTTCCTACGAGCAGTACTTC
>TRBJ1-4|few|-|TRBV19
CASPGGRVATNEKLFF
TGTGCCTCTCCGGGGGGACGGGTTGCAACTAATGAAAAACTGTTTTTT
>TRBJ1-5|many|TRBD1|TRBV7-2
CASSLDRASNQPQHF
TGTGCCAGCAGCTTGGACAGGGCTAGCAATCAGCCCCAGCATTTT
>TRBJ2-1|many|-|TRBV20-1
CSARLGGGEQFF
TGCAGTGCTCGATTAGGGGGTGGGGAGCAGTTCTTC
>TRBJ2-5|few|-|TRBV15
CATSRSAYQETQYF
TGTGCCACCAGCAGATCGGCCTACCAAGAGACCCAGTACTTC
>TRBJ2-3|-|-|TRBV20-1
CSARELEVGDTQYF
TGCAGTGCTAGAGAGTTGGAGGTGGGGGATACGCAGTATTTT
>TRBJ2-3|-|TRBD2|TRBV6-1
CASRTNSAGVGTDTQYF
TGTGCCAGCAGGACAAATTCAGCGGGAGTTGGCACAGATACGCAGTATTTT
>TRBJ2-3|many|-|TRBV7-2
CASSVNQLAWADTQYF
TGTGCCAGCAGCGTAAACCAACTAGCCTGGGCAGATACGCAGTATTTT
>TRBJ2-5|few|TRBD2|TRBV7-2
CASSFGLAGGETQYF
TGTGCCAGCAGCTTCGGACTAGCGGGGGGAGAGACCCAGTACTTC
>TRBJ2-1|-|-|TRBV11-3
CASSLDAANEQFF
TGTGCCAGCAGCTTAGATGCCGCCAATGAGCAGTTCTTC
>TRBJ2-1|few|-|TRBV6-1
CASGGTSNNEQFF
TGTGCCAGCGGAGGGACAAGTAACAATGAGCAGTTCTTC
>TRBJ2-7|few|-|TRBV27
CASTFDPGASRYEQYF
TGTGCCAGCACCTTCGACCCCGGGGCTAGCAGATACGAGCAGTACTTC
>TRBJ2-1|-|-|TRBV7-6
CASSPLFGRNEQFF
TGTGCCAGCAGCCCTCTCTTCGGACGGAATGAGCAGTTCTTC
>TRBJ1-2|many|TRBD1|TRBV7-2
CASSDLGQGYGYTF
TGTGCCAGCAGCGACCTGGGACAGGGATATGGCTACACCTTC
>TRBJ1-1|many|-|TRBV7-2
CASSLGASTEAFF
TGTGCCAGCAGCTTAGGGGCGAGCACTGAAGCTTTCTTT